The T cell receptor (beta chain) described here comes from a study of cytomegalovirus exposure and HLA in healthy donors. While unrecorded immune exposures were likely, the donors were nominally healthy when sampled. Amplification used 60 Vbeta primers and 13 Jbeta primers. Here immunoSEQ multiplex PCR was the method, and the copy in TCRdb shows in-frame clones only, minus some. This sample has under 200,000 clones, with roughly 75% found just once. About this clone: Its antigen is currently unknown.

The germline V and J ends were trimmed by 8 bases and 13 bases, with 12 bases remaining between them. Looked up from germline, CDR1 is MNHNS and CDR2 is SASEGT. The CDR3 has 11 amino acids. Regarding the study as a whole: DRB1 showed the most TCR associations and HLA-C the fewest in a later analysis, as rates varied by HLA locus. Most TCRs appeared rarely, but some public TCRs recurred in many donors. For most TCR beta V segments, an earlier analysis put the productive rate at about 90% or about 30% of the time.

The clonotype originates from a man aged 18-30 years in good health and CMV-seronegative. The chain recombines TRBV6-1 with TRBJ1-6; D unclear. Sequencing was performed on PBMCs. CDR3 region: CASLGVGPLHF. Written as DNA, the CDR3 is TGTGCCAGCCTTGGAGTCGGGCCCCTCCACTTT.